This passage covers 30 T cell receptor beta chains from one sample sequenced in a study of graft-versus-host responses after intestinal transplantation. The repertoire was sequenced with immunoSEQ multiplex PCR; TCRdb's copy has only in-frame clones and lacks some. In the table there are 65,000 to 85,000 clones, just under 95% of which are singletons. The sample was bone marrow, taken less than 750 days after intestinal transplantation. These receptors all come from a human patient who received an intestinal transplant, so some T cells may come from the graft donor.

The V gene is TRBV30, the J gene TRBJ2-3; D possibly uses TRBD1 or TRBD2 (5 bases each). The CDR3 consists of 15 residues. Deletions cut 1 base from V and 2 bases from J, with 13 bases between. Germline assignment: CDR1 GTSNPN and CDR2 SVGIG (reference sequence). The CDR3 DNA reads TGTGCCTGGAGTGCCGGGACCTCGCCCACAGATACGCAGTATTTT. Translated, it gives CAWSAGTSPTDTQYF.

This clone was counted only a few times. The V gene is TRBV6-5, the J gene TRBJ2-5; 9 positions match TRBD2. Germline V lookup: CDR1 MNHEY, CDR2 SVGAGI. V lost 8 bases, J lost 0 bases, and 7 bases stayed unmatched. The CDR3 covers 15 residues. CDR3 DNA: TGTGCCAGCTCTATTGGACTAGCGCACCAAGAGACCCAGTACTTC. This sequence encodes CASSIGLAHQETQYF.

The rearrangement joins TRBV6-5 to TRBJ1-1; the D is unclear. CDR1 is MNHEY and CDR2 is SVGAGI in the germline V gene. V lost 2 bases to trimming and J lost 7 bases, with 14 bases between them. CDR3 size: 14 residues. CDR3 residues: CASSYPLSLDEAFF. The CDR3 nucleotides read TGTGCCAGCAGTTACCCCCTATCATTGGATGAAGCTTTCTTT.

The chain uses TRBV6-6 and TRBJ1-2, with 7 bases identical to TRBD1. Germline-derived CDR1 and CDR2 are MNHNY and SVGAGI (reference sequence). With V trimmed by 6 bases and J by 5 bases, 6 bases remained unmatched. This CDR3 is built from 13 residues. The CDR3 nucleotides are TGTGCCAGCAGGGACAGGCCTCTATATGGCTACACCTTC. It translates to CASRDRPLYGYTF.

This chain links TRBV9 with TRBJ1-6, with D unresolved. Germline lookup yields CDR1 SGDLS and CDR2 YYNGEE. V lost 0 bases to trimming and J lost 7 bases, with 11 bases between them. CDR3 length: 15 residues. This CDR3 reads CASSVETSANSPLHF. The CDR3, as DNA: TGTGCCAGCAGCGTAGAAACGTCAGCGAATTCACCCCTCCACTTT.

The V and J genes are TRBV5-6 and TRBJ2-3; 8 bases agree with TRBD2. The CDR3 loop spans 17 amino acids. In germline, CDR1 is SGHDT, CDR2 YYEEEE. Trimming cost V 4 bases and J 0 bases; bases outside gene matches: 10. CDR3 in amino acids: CASSPNGGGSSTDTQYF. The DNA for the CDR3 is TGTGCCAGCAGCCCTAACGGGGGGGGTAGTAGCACAGATACGCAGTATTTT.

The rearrangement uses TRBV19 and TRBJ1-5; no clear D. Germline V gene data show CDR1 as LNHDA and CDR2 as SQIVND (reference sequence). This CDR3 is 13 amino acids long. Trimming cost V 5 bases and J 4 bases, with 9 bases left between them. This chain's CDR3 is CASSVVRNQPQHF. CDR3 nucleotide sequence: TGTGCCAGTAGTGTTGTCCGAAATCAGCCCCAGCATTTT. Based on the CDR3 plus reference TRBV19 and TRBJ1-5, the full variable domain is DGGITQSPKYLFRKEGQNVTLSCEQNLNHDAMYWYRQDPGQGLRLIYYSQIVNDFQKGDIAEGYSVSREKKESFPLTVTSAQKNPTAFYLCASSVVRNQPQHFGDGTRLSIL.

The chain links TRBV11-2 to TRBJ2-1; D is perhaps TRBD1 (5 bases). Germline loops: CDR1 SGHAT, CDR2 FQNNGV. V dropped 3 bases and J dropped 2 bases, with 14 bases sitting between them. The CDR3 has 16 residues. This CDR3 is CASSFRGAWAYNEQFF. The CDR3 nucleotides are TGTGCCAGCAGCTTCCGTGGGGCCTGGGCCTACAATGAGCAGTTCTTC.

This clone has a single count. The chain combines TRBV9 with TRBJ1-1; 10 nucleotides agree with TRBD1. Losses at the gene ends were 2 bases for V and 4 bases for J; bases not matched to a gene: 14. The CDR3 has 18 amino acids. CDR1 is SGDLS, CDR2 YYNGEE, per germline. DNA for the CDR3: TGTGCCAGCAGCGTGGCCCCCCCCGGGACAGGGGCGGGCACTGAAGCTTTCTTT. This sequence encodes CASSVAPPGTGAGTEAFF.

The V and J genes are TRBV28 and TRBJ2-7; D gene uncertain. Germline CDR1 reads MDHEN; CDR2 reads SYDVKM. CDR3 size: 14 residues. Trimming cost V 5 bases and J 1 base, with 12 bases left between them. CDR3 in amino acids: CASSALLRSYEQYF. The CDR3 DNA follows: TGTGCCAGCAGTGCCCTCTTGCGGTCCTACGAGCAGTACTTC.

The chain joins TRBV7-9 to TRBJ2-5; D not certain. There are 17 residues in the CDR3. CDR1 is SEHNR, CDR2 FQNEAQ, per germline (reference sequence). Between the trimmed V and J ends, which lost 0 bases and 0 bases, there was a span of 14 bases. The CDR3: CASSLATYTTYQETQYF. As DNA, the CDR3 is TGTGCCAGCAGCTTAGCGACTTACACTACCTACCAAGAGACCCAGTACTTC.

The rearrangement joins TRBV10-2 to TRBJ2-3; 8 nucleotides match TRBD2. CDR3 length equals 17 residues. CDR1 WSHSY and CDR2 SAAADI come from the germline V gene. V dropped 0 bases and J dropped 6; count of bases not matched to a gene: 11. The CDR3 reads CASSESIGGGLIDTQYF. The CDR3 nucleotides are TGCGCCAGCAGTGAGTCGATTGGCGGGGGGCTGATCGATACGCAGTATTTT.

The chain employs TRBV6-5 and TRBJ2-1; 9 positions match TRBD2. The CDR3 sequence is 16 residues long. From germline, CDR1 is MNHEY and CDR2 SVGAGI. Germline trimming cut 4 bases from V and 2 bases from J; bases unmatched to any gene: 6. The CDR3 region has the DNA TGTGCCAGCAGTTGGGGCGGGAGGGGTCCCTACAATGAGCAGTTCTTC. Its protein product is CASSWGGRGPYNEQFF.

The chain couples TRBV11-2 to TRBJ2-1; the D is unclear. Germline V CDR1 and CDR2: SGHAT, FQNNGV. V shed 7 bases and J shed 0 bases, with 10 bases lying between them. This CDR3 has 14 amino acids. The CDR3 DNA sequence: TGTGCCAGCACCTCCCCTAGCTCCTACAATGAGCAGTTCTTC. It yields the protein CASTSPSSYNEQFF. Together with reference TRBV11-2 and TRBJ2-1, the CDR3 gives the full variable domain: EAGVAQSPRYKIIEKRQSVAFWCNPISGHATLYWYQQILGQGPKLLIQFQNNGVVDDSQLPKDRFSAERLKGVDSTLKIQPAKLEDSAVYLCASTSPSSYNEQFFGPGTRLTVL.

The chain is built from TRBV6-5 and TRBJ1-2; weak D call: TRBD1 (6 bases). V was shortened by 0 bases and J by 2 bases, with 13 bases between the two germline ends. The CDR3 length is 16 residues. Germline lookup yields CDR1 MNHEY and CDR2 SVGAGI. CDR3 DNA: TGTGCCAGCAGTTACTCCGGACAGAAACTAAACTATGGCTACACCTTC. As protein: CASSYSGQKLNYGYTF.

This chain links TRBV4-1 with TRBJ2-5, with 9 bases matching TRBD1. Germline trimming cut 4 bases from V and 5 bases from J; bases unmatched to any gene: 8. The CDR3 is 15 residues long. The germline V gene encodes CDR1 MGHRA and CDR2 YSYEKL. CDR3: CASSLTSGTGETQYF. CDR3 DNA sequence: TGCGCCAGCAGCCTTACCAGCGGGACAGGGGAGACCCAGTACTTC.

The chain links TRBV27 to TRBJ2-2; unclear D gene. CDR3 length: 11 amino acids. The germline V gene has CDR1 MNHEY and CDR2 SMNVEV (reference sequence). Deletions cut 5 bases from V and 7 bases from J, with 5 bases between. The DNA for the CDR3 is TGTGCCAGCAGTACGAACGGGGAGCTGTTTTTT. Its translation is CASSTNGELFF.

This clone was counted between two and nine times. V gene TRBV5-1 combines with J gene TRBJ1-3; 7 bases map to TRBD1. Trimming removed 0 bases from V and 0 bases from J; junction bases left unmatched: 9. CDR3 length: 18 amino acids. The germline CDR1 and CDR2 sequences are SGHRS and YFSETQ. The chain's CDR3 is CASSLALVGQDSGNTIYF. The CDR3 DNA is TGCGCCAGCAGCTTGGCCCTGGTAGGACAGGACTCTGGAAACACCATATATTTT.

The CDR3 region has the DNA TGTGCCAGCTCACCACCAAACTCCCGAGGAAATCAGCCCCAGCATTTT. Its protein product is CASSPPNSRGNQPQHF. This rearrangement joins TRBV18 to TRBJ1-5, with D uncertain. CDR3 size: 16 residues. Germline CDR1 and CDR2: KGHSH and LQKENI. The V gene lost 0 bases and the J gene lost 4 bases, with 13 bases spanning the gap.

The CDR3 sequence: CASSYGARAGGSYEQYF. The CDR3 DNA is TGTGCCAGCAGTTACGGGGCAAGAGCGGGAGGTTCCTACGAGCAGTACTTC. V usage is TRBV6-8 and J usage is TRBJ2-7; 9 nucleotides match TRBD2. V shed 2 bases and J 1 base; nucleotides not matched to a gene: 9. Germline-derived CDR1 and CDR2 are MNHGY and SAAAGT. This CDR3 comprises 17 residues.

The V call is TRBV11-3, the J call TRBJ2-1, with 10 positions matching TRBD2. The germline CDR1 and CDR2 sequences are SGHNT and YENEEA. The CDR3 is made up of 15 amino acids. J gave up 4 bases and V 5 bases, and 5 bases lay outside the gene matches. CDR3 sequence reads: CASSQPGLAYNEQFF. The CDR3 DNA reads as TGTGCCAGCAGCCAACCGGGACTAGCGTACAATGAGCAGTTCTTC.

The V gene is TRBV9, the J gene TRBJ1-2, with no clear D. In germline, CDR1 is SGDLS, CDR2 YYNGEE. The V end lost 4 bases, the J end lost 7 bases, and 14 bases lay between the germline ends. CDR3 size: 13 residues. This CDR3 is CASSPRQSTGYTF. In DNA form, the CDR3 reads TGTGCCAGCAGCCCCCGACAATCCACTGGCTACACCTTC.

The rearrangement links TRBV10-1 to TRBJ2-3; possibly TRBD1 for D (6 bases). The germline CDR1 and CDR2 sequences are WNHNN and SYGVQD (reference sequence). Deletions cut 10 bases from V and 0 bases from J, with 14 bases between. The CDR3 loop spans 14 amino acids. The CDR3 loop reads CANPQGRSTDTQYF. The CDR3 DNA reads as TGCGCCAACCCTCAGGGGCGTAGCACAGATACGCAGTATTTT.

The chain joins TRBV2 to TRBJ2-7, with D tentatively TRBD1 (6 bases). The V end was cut by 6 bases, the J end by 2 bases, with 11 bases between. Germline V gene sequence: CDR1 SNHLY, CDR2 FYNNEI. The CDR3 has 13 amino acids. The CDR3 nucleotides read TGTGCCAGCAGCTGGGACACTGCCTACGAGCAGTACTTC. Translated, it gives CASSWDTAYEQYF.

The chain is built from TRBV13 and TRBJ2-7; 10 bases map to TRBD1. V lost 5 bases and J lost 5; bases outside the gene matches: 12. Germline V CDR1 and CDR2: PRHDT, FYEKMQ (reference sequence). The CDR3 is made up of 16 amino acids. Here the CDR3 reads CASSPAGDRGSNEQYF. DNA of the CDR3: TGTGCCAGCAGCCCAGCGGGGGACAGGGGATCAAACGAGCAGTACTTC.

The chain has TRBV28 and TRBJ2-6; 8 bases map to TRBD1. Germline-derived CDR1 and CDR2 are MDHEN and SYDVKM. V shed 3 bases and J 2 bases; nucleotides not matched to a gene: 9. CDR3 length: 18 residues. DNA for the CDR3: TGTGCCAGCAGTTTGGTACCGCAGGGGGCAGCTGGGGCCAACGTCCTGACTTTC. As protein: CASSLVPQGAAGANVLTF. The full variable domain, with the rest looked up from reference TRBV28 and TRBJ2-6, is DVKVTQSSRYLVKRTGEKVFLECVQDMDHENMFWYRQDPGLGLRLIYFSYDVKMKEKGDIPEGYSVSREKKERFSLILESASTNQTSMYLCASSLVPQGAAGANVLTFGAGSRLTVL.

The gene calls are TRBV1 and TRBJ2-7; the D segment call TRBD2 is taken from the table without a DNA check. TRBV1 is an annotated pseudogene. This CDR3 is 16 amino acids long. CDR3 sequence: CTSSQDPTKIAREQYF. As DNA, the CDR3 is TGCACCAGCAGCCAAGATCCCACCAAAATTGCGCGGGAGCAGTACTTC.

The gene calls are TRBV6-1 and TRBJ2-7; D unresolved. The CDR3 runs 12 residues. Germline V CDR1 and CDR2: MNHNS, SASEGT. The V end was cut by 11 bases, the J end by 1 base, with 12 bases between. Written as DNA, the CDR3 is TGTGCCGGAGAAGGGTCGTCCTACGAGCAGTACTTC. It translates to CAGEGSSYEQYF.

The V call is TRBV2, the J call TRBJ2-3; no clear D gene. The CDR3 sequence is 12 residues long. V lost 6 bases and J lost 5, with 9 bases in between. In germline, CDR1 is SNHLY, CDR2 FYNNEI. The CDR3 sequence: CASRLERDTQYF. The CDR3 coding sequence is TGTGCCAGCAGATTAGAAAGAGATACGCAGTATTTT.

The gene calls are TRBV2 and TRBJ2-7; TRBD1 is a possible D gene (5 bases). V lost 1 base to trimming and J lost 1 base, with 8 bases between them. CDR1 is SNHLY and CDR2 is FYNNEI in the germline V gene. CDR3 length: 14 amino acids. The CDR3 DNA reads TGTGCCAGCAGTGAAGGGACAAGTTCCTACGAGCAGTACTTC. Encoded protein: CASSEGTSSYEQYF.